Listed below are T cell receptor beta chains from one sample, sequenced in a study of CD8 T cells in ankylosing spondylitis. TCRdb itself ran the 5' RACE reads through MiXCR, one entry per CDR3 protein. This sample yields 670,000 or so distinct CDR3 sequences, of which roughly 20% are seen a single time; under 20% belongs to the top ten. Sequenced sample: blood, either unsorted or a sorted T cell fraction (not recorded which). All receptors come from a male donor with ankylosing spondylitis. CDR3s include the opening cysteine and the closing phenylalanine or tryptophan. Each record gives: clone size, D gene, J gene, V gene, CDR3 DNA, CDR3 protein. The D gene is left open where the match is weak. A row's size may be missing; if present it is once, few, many or a size class.

size: -
D: -
J: TRBJ1-3
V: TRBV18
DNA: TGTGCCAGCTCATCGCCGGGACGCCACAGCTCTGGAAACACCATATATTTT
CDR3: CASSSPGRHSSGNTIYF

size: few
D: -
J: TRBJ1-1
V: TRBV29-1
DNA: TGCAGCGTTGAGGGGGGATTCACTGAAGCTTTCTTT
CDR3: CSVEGGFTEAFF

size: -
D: TRBD1
J: TRBJ2-7
V: TRBV12-3/TRBV12-4
DNA: TGTGCCAGCAGTTTTCAGGGGGTTGGGGAGCAGTACTTC
CDR3: CASSFQGVGEQYF

size: few
D: -
J: TRBJ1-1
V: TRBV30
DNA: TGTGCCTGGAGTCCGCGCCAGGCGGTTTCTGAAGCTTTCTTT
CDR3: CAWSPRQAVSEAFF

size: few
D: -
J: TRBJ2-2
V: TRBV7-8
DNA: TGTGCCAGCAGCTCCCGCGGGATAGCTTCTTCCGCCGGGGAGCTGTTTTTT
CDR3: CASSSRGIASSAGELFF

size: -
D: -
J: TRBJ2-1
V: TRBV11-2
DNA: TGTGCCAGCAGCTTTGGGGAGGAGGGCCTCTACAATGAGCAGTTCTTC
CDR3: CASSFGEEGLYNEQFF

size: -
D: TRBD2
J: TRBJ2-2
V: TRBV12-3/TRBV12-4
DNA: TGTGCCAGCAACGGAGTCAGCGGGGGAACCAACACCGGGGAGCTGTTTTTT
CDR3: CASNGVSGGTNTGELFF

size: many
D: -
J: TRBJ2-1
V: TRBV18
DNA: TGTGCCAGCTCACCGACTAGCGGCACAGGGGGCAATGAGCAGTTCTTC
CDR3: CASSPTSGTGGNEQFF

size: -
D: -
J: TRBJ2-1
V: TRBV29-1
DNA: TGCAGCGCCAACCCAAGCGCTTCCTACAATGAGCAGTTCTTC
CDR3: CSANPSASYNEQFF

size: few
D: -
J: TRBJ1-2
V: TRBV12-3/TRBV12-4
DNA: TGTGCCAGCAGTTTAACGGGGGAAGGTGGCTACACCTTC
CDR3: CASSLTGEGGYTF

size: -
D: -
J: TRBJ2-7
V: TRBV4-1
DNA: TGCGCCAGCAGCCAAGGGGTAGGGGGGCCCGAGCAGTACTTC
CDR3: CASSQGVGGPEQYF

size: -
D: -
J: TRBJ2-1
V: TRBV24-1
DNA: TGTGCCACCAGTCTCAATGAGAATGAGCAGTTCTTC
CDR3: CATSLNENEQFF

size: -
D: TRBD1
J: TRBJ1-4
V: TRBV3-1
DNA: TGTACCAGCAGTTCCTTGAACGACAGGGGGCACTCTAATGAAAAACTGTTTTTT
CDR3: CTSSSLNDRGHSNEKLFF

size: -
D: -
J: TRBJ2-5
V: TRBV5-1
DNA: TGCGCCAGCAGCTCGTCGGGCTTATTGAGCGGCCGGGAGACCCAGTACTTC
CDR3: CASSSSGLLSGRETQYF

size: -
D: -
J: TRBJ2-7
V: TRBV18
DNA: TGTGCCAGCTCACCAGGGTTAAGGGACTACGAGCAGTACTTC
CDR3: CASSPGLRDYEQYF

size: few
D: TRBD1
J: TRBJ2-7
V: TRBV9
DNA: TGTGCCAGCAGCGTGCCAGGACAGGGGCCTCGGGGGCCCCTCTACGAGCAGTACTTC
CDR3: CASSVPGQGPRGPLYEQYF

size: -
D: -
J: TRBJ1-1
V: TRBV4-1
DNA: TGCGCCAGCAGCCAAGGCACAGGGAAGAACACTGAAGCTTTCTTT
CDR3: CASSQGTGKNTEAFF

size: few
D: -
J: TRBJ1-2
V: TRBV20-1
DNA: TGCTGCGCAGGGGACAACTATGGCTACACCTTC
CDR3: CCAGDNYGYTF

size: many
D: -
J: TRBJ1-1
V: TRBV10-2
DNA: TGCGCCAGCACGGGAGGGTACAGCACTGAAGCTTTCTTT
CDR3: CASTGGYSTEAFF

size: few
D: TRBD2
J: TRBJ2-1
V: TRBV12-3/TRBV12-4
DNA: TGTGCCAGCAACCTAGCGGCCCGGGCCAACAATGAGCAGTTCTTC
CDR3: CASNLAARANNEQFF

size: few
D: -
J: TRBJ2-3
V: TRBV7-9
DNA: TGTGCCAGCAGCTTAACCCGGGACTTGAGGGGCACAGATACGCAGTATTTT
CDR3: CASSLTRDLRGTDTQYF

size: few
D: TRBD2
J: TRBJ2-7
V: TRBV4-3
DNA: TGCGCCAGCAGCCAAGTAGCGGGAGTACACGAGCAGTACTTC
CDR3: CASSQVAGVHEQYF

size: -
D: -
J: TRBJ1-1
V: TRBV7-9
DNA: TGTGCCAGCAGCTTAGTCATTCGAGGTGAAGCTTTCTTT
CDR3: CASSLVIRGEAFF

size: -
D: TRBD1
J: TRBJ2-7
V: TRBV3-1
DNA: TGTGCCAGCAGCCAAGTAGAGACAGGGGGATACGAGCAGTACTTC
CDR3: CASSQVETGGYEQYF

size: few
D: TRBD1
J: TRBJ1-1
V: TRBV11-2
DNA: TGTGCCAGCAGCCCGGGAGGACAGGGCGGGAGGACTGAAGCTTTCTTT
CDR3: CASSPGGQGGRTEAFF

size: few
D: -
J: TRBJ2-3
V: TRBV10-3
DNA: TGTGCCATCAGTGAGGCTAGCTCGGGGACAGATACGCAGTATTTT
CDR3: CAISEASSGTDTQYF

size: -
D: TRBD2
J: TRBJ2-7
V: TRBV20-1
DNA: TGCAGTGCTAGAGTAGCGGGAGTTTTCGAGCAGTACTTC
CDR3: CSARVAGVFEQYF

size: few
D: -
J: TRBJ2-7
V: TRBV20-1
DNA: TGCAGTGCTAGAGAAATGGGGGTGAACTACGAGCAGTACTTC
CDR3: CSAREMGVNYEQYF

size: few
D: -
J: TRBJ2-6
V: TRBV7-9
DNA: TGTGCCAGCAGCCTAGGAAGTACAGGGTTTGGGGCCAACGTCCTGACTTTC
CDR3: CASSLGSTGFGANVLTF

size: -
D: -
J: TRBJ2-2
V: TRBV12-3/TRBV12-4
DNA: TGTGCCAGCAGTTTAGTTGGGAGTGCCGGGGAGCTGTTTTTT
CDR3: CASSLVGSAGELFF

size: -
D: -
J: TRBJ1-5
V: TRBV2
DNA: TGTGCCAGCAGTAAGATGGGGGGCGGACAGCCCCAGCATTTT
CDR3: CASSKMGGGQPQHF

size: many
D: TRBD2
J: TRBJ2-1
V: TRBV12-3/TRBV12-4
DNA: TGTGCCAGCAGTTTCGAGGGACTAGCGGGAGCATACAATGAGCAGTTCTTC
CDR3: CASSFEGLAGAYNEQFF

size: -
D: -
J: TRBJ1-4
V: TRBV27
DNA: TGTGCCAGCAGACCCTCCGGGTCGACGGGGGAAAAACTGTTTTTT
CDR3: CASRPSGSTGEKLFF

size: -
D: -
J: TRBJ2-3
V: TRBV7-6
DNA: TGTGCCAGCAGCTTAGCAGATGATACGCAGTATTTT
CDR3: CASSLADDTQYF

size: -
D: TRBD1
J: TRBJ1-1
V: TRBV10-2
DNA: TGCGCCAGCAGAGGACAGGTTACCATGAACACTGAAGCTTTCTTT
CDR3: CASRGQVTMNTEAFF

size: many
D: -
J: TRBJ1-3
V: TRBV20-1
DNA: TGCAGTGCTAGAGCTCCCGGAAACACCATATATTTT
CDR3: CSARAPGNTIYF

size: -
D: TRBD1
J: TRBJ2-7
V: TRBV27
DNA: TGTGCCAGCAGTTTATCTGCGGTATGGGGGACAGGGGGCTTTTACGAGCAGTACTTC
CDR3: CASSLSAVWGTGGFYEQYF

size: -
D: -
J: TRBJ2-2
V: TRBV7-9
DNA: TGTGCCAGCACGGGCGGGGAGAACACCGGGGAGCTGTTTTTT
CDR3: CASTGGENTGELFF

size: many
D: -
J: TRBJ1-2
V: TRBV6-6
DNA: TGTGCCAGCAGTTACGGGGGTGGCTACACCTTC
CDR3: CASSYGGGYTF

size: few
D: -
J: TRBJ1-2
V: TRBV12-3/TRBV12-4
DNA: TGTGCCAGCATCAGGGACGGCGAGGGAAGGAATGGCTACACCTTC
CDR3: CASIRDGEGRNGYTF

size: -
D: TRBD1
J: TRBJ1-2
V: TRBV12-3/TRBV12-4
DNA: TGTGCCAGCAGCCAAGTAGGACAGGGTATTGACTACACCTTC
CDR3: CASSQVGQGIDYTF

size: few
D: -
J: TRBJ1-1
V: TRBV29-1
DNA: TGCAGCGTCGCCCGGGCCCTGGGGAACACTGAAGCTTTCTTT
CDR3: CSVARALGNTEAFF

size: many
D: -
J: TRBJ2-7
V: TRBV7-2
DNA: TGTGCCAGCAGTTGGAGAGCTAAAACCTACGAGCAGTACTTC
CDR3: CASSWRAKTYEQYF

size: few
D: -
J: TRBJ1-3
V: TRBV3-1
DNA: TGTGCCAGCAGCTCGACAGGAAACACCATATATTTT
CDR3: CASSSTGNTIYF

size: few
D: TRBD2
J: TRBJ2-3
V: TRBV12-3/TRBV12-4
DNA: TGTGCCAGCAGTTGGGAAACTAGCGGGACTAGCACAGATACGCAGTATTTT
CDR3: CASSWETSGTSTDTQYF

size: once
D: -
J: TRBJ2-2
V: TRBV6-2/TRBV6-3
DNA: TGTGCCAGCGGGCTCGGGGAGCTGTTTTTT
CDR3: CASGLGELFF